This T cell receptor beta chain was profiled in a study of T cells after yellow fever vaccination. Study findings and constraints: The CD4 and CD8 compartments had a small share of their clonotypes in common.

This clonotype turned up a few times. Its antigen is not identified. In TCRdb, the 5' RACE reads were re-called with MiXCR into one record per CDR3 protein. Among fewer than 90,000 distinct CDR3 sequences, approximately 6.5% were seen once, and the ten largest hold around 32%. Looked up from germline, CDR1 is GTSNPN and CDR2 is SVGIG (reference sequence). The V end was cut by 3 bases, the J end by 5 bases, with 13 bases between. The CDR3 length is 13 residues. The clonotype comes from a man between 18 and 35 years old who received the YFV17D yellow fever vaccine. The chain uses TRBV30 and TRBJ1-1, with D uncertain. The sequences come from CD8+ T cells sorted from PBMCs, collected 4 to 6 days after the first yellow fever vaccination. CDR3 protein: CAWRGRGRTEAFF. The CDR3 coding sequence is TGTGCCTGGAGAGGAAGAGGGAGGACTGAAGCTTTCTTT.